One T cell receptor beta chain is described in this entry. The antigen remains undetermined. The data originate from a study of shared clonotypes between healthy human individuals. Germline V gene lookup returns CDR1 SGHAT and CDR2 FQNNGV. CDR3 size: 16 residues. V dropped 4 bases and J dropped 1 base, with 16 bases sitting between them. Study outcomes and limitations: It was observed that approximately 5% of naive CD4 clonotypes were shared across several donors.

Only in-frame clones appear in the TCRdb table, and some are missing; sequencing was by immunoSEQ multiplex PCR. The sample lists over 2 million clones; over 85% were seen once. Sequences were obtained from naive CD4+ T cells sorted from blood. Subset in this sample: CD45RA+ positively selected. This chain joins TRBV11-2 and TRBJ1-1; possibly TRBD1 for D (6 bases). The source is a man between 18 and 29 years old in good health. The CDR3 nucleotides read TGTGCCAGCAGCTCTAGCATGGGGGGCGCGAACACTGAAGCTTTCTTT. It translates to CASSSSMGGANTEAFF.